The next 22 T cell receptor beta chains were all read from a single sample in a study of identical twins. In TCRdb, the 5' RACE reads were re-called with MiXCR into one record per CDR3 protein. The table records hundreds of thousands of distinct CDR3 sequences, 10% to 15% of them present only once. The data were also submitted as part of a second study, on yellow fever vaccine responses in identical twins.

The specimen sequenced was PBMCs. All receptors come from a woman under 30 in good health.

This chain uses TRBV5-6 with TRBJ1-2; 7 bases fit TRBD1. Trimming cost V 4 bases and J 4 bases; bases outside gene matches: 7. The CDR3 length is 14 residues. Germline V gives CDR1 SGHDT, CDR2 YYEEEE. The CDR3 region has the DNA TGTGCCAGCAGCGTAGGACAGGCCCCCTATGGCTACACCTTC. Its protein is CASSVGQAPYGYTF.

This sequence joins TRBV5-1 and TRBJ2-1; 13 bases agree with TRBD2. The V and J ends lost 3 bases and 0 bases, in that order; junction bases with no gene match: 3. The CDR3 has 17 amino acids. Germline CDR1 and CDR2: SGHRS and YFSETQ. CDR3 sequence (DNA): TGCGCCAGCAGCTCTTGGACTAGCGGGAGCTCCTACAATGAGCAGTTCTTC. Protein: CASSSWTSGSSYNEQFF.

In this sample, this clonotype turned up a few times. V is TRBV3-1 and J is TRBJ1-2, with 8 bases matching TRBD1. The length of the CDR3 is 16 residues. Losses at the gene ends were 3 bases for V and 4 bases for J; bases not matched to a gene: 10. Germline CDR1 reads LGHDT; CDR2 reads YNNKEL (reference sequence). The CDR3 region has the DNA TGTGCCAGCAGCCAGGATCCTACAGGGGGTCGCTATGGCTACACCTTC. It codes for CASSQDPTGGRYGYTF.

This clonotype was counted between two and nine times. This chain links TRBV25-1 with TRBJ2-3; 7 nucleotides agree with TRBD1. V shed 4 bases and J 6 bases; nucleotides not matched to a gene: 10. Looked up from germline, CDR1 is MGHDK and CDR2 is SYGVNS. This CDR3 spans 15 amino acids. The CDR3 is CASSGDRAPLDTQYF. DNA of the CDR3: TGTGCCAGCAGTGGTGACAGGGCCCCCCTGGATACGCAGTATTTT.

This clonotype was seen a few times. The rearrangement joins TRBV20-1 to TRBJ2-3; D possibly corresponds to TRBD2 (5 bases). In germline, CDR1 is DFQATT, CDR2 SNEGSKA (reference sequence). V lost 4 bases to trimming and J lost 5 bases, with 10 bases between them. The CDR3 totals 12 residues. CDR3 sequence reads: CSATSSIDTQYF. The CDR3 DNA sequence: TGCAGTGCTACTAGCAGTATAGATACGCAGTATTTT.

Here the CDR3 DNA reads TGTGCCAGCAGCAAAACGGGACTAGCGGGAGTGATTCAGTACTTC. This translates into CASSKTGLAGVIQYF. The genes are TRBV7-9 and TRBJ2-4; 14 nucleotides line up with TRBD2. Germline CDR1 and CDR2: SEHNR and FQNEAQ (reference sequence). The V gene end was trimmed by 5 bases and the J gene end by 10 bases; junction bases not matched to a gene: 7. This CDR3 is 15 amino acids long.

This clonotype was counted only a few times. V is TRBV5-1 and J is TRBJ1-1; no firm D call. CDR1 SGHRS and CDR2 YFSETQ come from the germline V gene. V lost 4 bases and J lost 0, with 10 bases in between. This CDR3 is built from 14 residues. The CDR3 protein is CASSPVAMNTEAFF. The CDR3, as DNA: TGCGCCAGCAGCCCGGTAGCTATGAACACTGAAGCTTTCTTT.

This chain uses TRBV12-3 or TRBV12-4 with TRBJ2-5; D call uncertain. Between the trimmed V and J ends, which lost 4 bases and 2 bases, there was a span of 14 bases. The CDR3 has 15 amino acids. DNA of the CDR3: TGTGCCAGCAGTTCTTATGTCCGAGGACAAGAGACCCAGTACTTC. As protein: CASSSYVRGQETQYF.

This clonotype appeared a few times. The rearrangement links TRBV10-3 to TRBJ1-2; weak D call: TRBD1 (6 bases). The germline gives CDR1 ENHRY, CDR2 SYGVKD. Trimming removed 6 bases at V and 9 bases at J, with 8 bases between. The CDR3 is 10 residues long. DNA of the CDR3: TGTGCCATCAGGGACAGCCGCTACACCTTC. Translating it yields CAIRDSRYTF.

The table lists this clonotype with many counts. The chain uses TRBV7-8 and TRBJ2-1; the D is unclear. This CDR3 has 15 residues. V was pared by 1 base and J by 4 bases, with 11 bases between. From germline, CDR1 is SGHVS and CDR2 FQNEAQ. CDR3 amino acids: CASSLVEDGYNEQFF. The CDR3 nucleotides read TGTGCCAGCAGCTTAGTTGAGGACGGATACAATGAGCAGTTCTTC.

The gene calls are TRBV28 and TRBJ2-7; 12 nucleotides align to TRBD1. V shed 5 bases and J 6 bases; nucleotides not matched to a gene: 14. This CDR3 region has 17 residues. Per the germline V gene, CDR1 is MDHEN and CDR2 is SYDVKM. The CDR3 protein is CASSPKKGDRGPLEQYV. The CDR3 region has the DNA TGTGCCAGCAGTCCCAAGAAGGGGGACAGGGGGCCTCTCGAGCAGTACGTC.

The chain combines TRBV28 with TRBJ2-1; the match to TRBD2 covers 7 bases. J lost 8 bases, V lost 4 bases, and 11 bases had no gene match. CDR3 length: 15 amino acids. Germline V gene lookup returns CDR1 MDHEN and CDR2 SYDVKM. Here the CDR3 reads CASSSQERGRDEQFF. For the CDR3, the DNA is TGTGCCAGCAGTTCCCAGGAGCGGGGCCGGGATGAGCAGTTCTTC.

This clonotype came up many times. This chain uses TRBV12-3 or TRBV12-4 with TRBJ1-3, with D unclear. The ends were cut back, 5 bases at V and 5 bases at J, with 19 bases in the middle. This CDR3 contains 16 residues. CDR3 region: CASSPTPVGSRNTIYF. The DNA of the CDR3 is TGTGCCAGCAGTCCAACCCCCGTGGGCAGTCGAAACACCATATATTTT.

A few counts support this clonotype. The chain employs TRBV28 and TRBJ2-1; D is perhaps TRBD1 or TRBD2 (7 bases each). CDR3 length: 17 amino acids. V was shortened by 2 bases and J by 1 base, with 15 bases between the two germline ends. Germline assignment: CDR1 MDHEN and CDR2 SYDVKM. CDR3 nucleotide sequence: TGTGCCAGCAGTTTAGGGGGGAGGGGGCCGTCCTACAATGAGCAGTTCTTC. Amino acids: CASSLGGRGPSYNEQFF.

This clonotype has a count of ten or more. The chain joins TRBV12-3 or TRBV12-4 to TRBJ1-6, with D unresolved. Trimming shortened V by 3 bases and J by 9 bases, and 9 bases separated the two germline ends. This CDR3 region has 13 residues. CDR3 in DNA: TGTGCCAGCAGTTTGGTCCTCGGTTCACCCCTCCACTTT. This translates into CASSLVLGSPLHF.

This chain joins TRBV5-1 and TRBJ2-1, with D possibly matching TRBD1 (6 bases). Germline lookup yields CDR1 SGHRS and CDR2 YFSETQ. This CDR3 contains 17 residues. V shed 1 base and J shed 3 bases, with 17 bases lying between them. CDR3 residues: CASSLYPGVKVYNEQFF. In DNA form, the CDR3 reads TGCGCCAGCAGCTTGTACCCAGGGGTCAAGGTCTACAATGAGCAGTTCTTC.

The chain carries TRBV28 and TRBJ2-1; D not resolved. Germline assignment: CDR1 MDHEN and CDR2 SYDVKM. The CDR3 covers 13 residues. V lost 7 bases and J lost 6, with 13 bases in between. The DNA of the CDR3 is TGTGCCAGCACCCTCGGTGCCGTCAATGAGCAGTTCTTC. It specifies CASTLGAVNEQFF.

This clonotype was counted ten times or more. The germline gene is not matched at one end of the junction; a read error may be the cause. This sequence joins TRBV4-1 and TRBJ1-6, with 7 bases matching TRBD1. The CDR3 length is 13 residues. Germline values: CDR1 MGHRA, CDR2 YSYEKL. DNA of the CDR3: TGTGCCAGCAGCCAGGGGGGTAATTCACCCCTCCACTTT. Amino acid sequence: CASSQGGNSPLHF.

The V and J genes are TRBV20-1 and TRBJ2-3; TRBD2 might be the D (5 bases). The V and J ends lost 0 bases and 4 bases respectively, with 11 bases between them. The CDR3 length is 14 residues. CDR1 and CDR2 (germline): DFQATT, SNEGSKA (reference sequence). CDR3 sequence: CSARDWLASDTQYF. The CDR3 nucleotides are TGCAGTGCTAGAGATTGGCTAGCTTCAGATACGCAGTATTTT.

The J gene is TRBJ2-7, the V gene TRBV12-3 or TRBV12-4, with a weak D call TRBD2 (6 bases). Trimming cost V 3 bases and J 0 bases, with 12 bases left between them. The CDR3 spans 15 residues. CDR3 in DNA: TGTGCCAGCAGTTTGGAGGGCTGGAGCTCCTACGAGCAGTACTTC. Translation gives CASSLEGWSSYEQYF.

This clonotype was observed a handful of times. The V call is TRBV25-1, the J call TRBJ2-7; 7 bases match TRBD1. Per germline, CDR1 MGHDK and CDR2 SYGVNS. There are 15 residues in the CDR3. V was clipped by 7 bases and J by 1 base; unmatched bases: 10. The CDR3 nucleotides are TGTGCCAGCACTCCAATCCCGGGACAGTCCTACGAGCAGTACGTC. It specifies CASTPIPGQSYEQYV.

This clonotype was seen more than once but under ten times. The chain carries TRBV20-1 and TRBJ2-2; maybe TRBD2 (5 bases). CDR1 DFQATT and CDR2 SNEGSKA come from the germline V gene (reference sequence). V lost 5 bases to trimming and J lost 6 bases, with 13 bases between them. This CDR3 is built from 13 residues. Here the CDR3 DNA reads TGCAGTGCTGGCAAATTCGGGGCCGGGGAGCTGTTTTTT. Translated: CSAGKFGAGELFF.